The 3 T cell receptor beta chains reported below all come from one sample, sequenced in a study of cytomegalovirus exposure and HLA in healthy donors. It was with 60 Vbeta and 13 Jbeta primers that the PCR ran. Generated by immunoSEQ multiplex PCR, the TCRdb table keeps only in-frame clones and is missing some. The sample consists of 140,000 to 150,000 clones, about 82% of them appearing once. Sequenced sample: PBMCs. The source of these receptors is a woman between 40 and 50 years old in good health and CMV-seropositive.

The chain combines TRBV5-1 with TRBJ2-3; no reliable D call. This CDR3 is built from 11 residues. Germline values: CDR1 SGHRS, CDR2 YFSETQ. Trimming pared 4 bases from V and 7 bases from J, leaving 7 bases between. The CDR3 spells CASSPDNTQYF. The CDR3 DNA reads TGCGCCAGCAGCCCCGACAATACGCAGTATTTT.

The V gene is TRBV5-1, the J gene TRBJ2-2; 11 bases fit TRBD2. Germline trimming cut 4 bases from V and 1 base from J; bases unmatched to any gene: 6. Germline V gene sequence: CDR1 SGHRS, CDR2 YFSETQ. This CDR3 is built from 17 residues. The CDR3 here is CASSNLAGGKNTGELFF. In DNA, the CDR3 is TGCGCCAGCAGCAACCTAGCGGGAGGCAAGAACACCGGGGAGCTGTTTTTT. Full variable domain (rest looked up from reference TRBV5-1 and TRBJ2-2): KAGVTQTPRYLIKTRGQQVTLSCSPISGHRSVSWYQQTPGQGLQFLFEYFSETQRNKGNFPGRFSGRQFSNSRSEMNVSTLELGDSALYLCASSNLAGGKNTGELFFGEGSRLTVL.

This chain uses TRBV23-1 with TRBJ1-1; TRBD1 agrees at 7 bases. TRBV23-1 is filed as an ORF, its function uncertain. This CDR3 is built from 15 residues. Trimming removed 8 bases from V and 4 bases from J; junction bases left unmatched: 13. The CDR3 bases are TGCGCCAGCCCTCACGCCGGGACAGCGTCCACTGAAGCTTTCTTT. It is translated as CASPHAGTASTEAFF.